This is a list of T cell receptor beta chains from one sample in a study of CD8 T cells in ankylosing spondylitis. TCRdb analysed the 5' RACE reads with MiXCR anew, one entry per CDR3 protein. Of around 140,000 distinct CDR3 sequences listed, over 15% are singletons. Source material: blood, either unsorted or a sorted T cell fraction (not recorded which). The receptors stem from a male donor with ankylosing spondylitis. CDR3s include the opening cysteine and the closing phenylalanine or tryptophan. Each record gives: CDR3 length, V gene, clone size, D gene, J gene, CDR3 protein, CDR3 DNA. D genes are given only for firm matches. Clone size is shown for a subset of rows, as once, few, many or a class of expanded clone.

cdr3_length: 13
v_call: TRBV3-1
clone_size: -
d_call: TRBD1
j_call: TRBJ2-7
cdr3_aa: CASSRQGFYEQYF
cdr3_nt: TGTGCCAGCAGCCGACAGGGGTTCTACGAGCAGTACTTC

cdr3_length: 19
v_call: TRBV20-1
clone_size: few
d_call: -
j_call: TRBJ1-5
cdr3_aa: CSARNRDSDAEEFNQPQHF
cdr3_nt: TGCAGTGCTAGAAACAGGGATTCGGACGCGGAGGAGTTCAATCAGCCCCAGCATTTT

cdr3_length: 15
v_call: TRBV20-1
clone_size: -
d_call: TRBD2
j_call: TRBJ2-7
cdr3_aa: CSARTSGRAKYEQYF
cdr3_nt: TGCAGTGCTAGAACGAGCGGGAGGGCTAAATACGAGCAGTACTTC

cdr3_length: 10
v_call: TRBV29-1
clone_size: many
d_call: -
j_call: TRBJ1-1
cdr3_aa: CSVVGTEAFF
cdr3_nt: TGCAGCGTTGTTGGGACTGAAGCTTTCTTT

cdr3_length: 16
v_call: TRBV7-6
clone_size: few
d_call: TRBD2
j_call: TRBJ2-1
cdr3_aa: CASSFVLAGENNEQFF
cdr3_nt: TGTGCCAGCAGCTTTGTACTAGCGGGAGAGAACAATGAGCAGTTCTTC

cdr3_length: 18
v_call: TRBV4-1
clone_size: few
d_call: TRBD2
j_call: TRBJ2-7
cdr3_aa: CASSQDPSGRSLSYEQYF
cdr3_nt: TGCGCCAGCAGCCAAGATCCTAGCGGGAGGTCCTTATCCTACGAGCAGTACTTC

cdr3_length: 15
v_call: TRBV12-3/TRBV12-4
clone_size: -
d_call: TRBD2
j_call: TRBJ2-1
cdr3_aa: CASSPGTSFYNEQFF
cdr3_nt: TGTGCCAGCAGCCCGGGGACTAGCTTTTACAATGAGCAGTTCTTC

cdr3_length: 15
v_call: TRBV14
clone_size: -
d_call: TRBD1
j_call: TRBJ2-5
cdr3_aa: CASSSGTGGLETQYF
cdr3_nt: TGTGCCAGCAGCTCCGGGACAGGGGGCCTAGAGACCCAGTACTTC

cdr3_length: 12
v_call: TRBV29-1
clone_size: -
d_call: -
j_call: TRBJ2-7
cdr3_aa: CSVEGTRFEQYF
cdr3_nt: TGCAGCGTTGAAGGAACGCGGTTCGAGCAGTACTTC

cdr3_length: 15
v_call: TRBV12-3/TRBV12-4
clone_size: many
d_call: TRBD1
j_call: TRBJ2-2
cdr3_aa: CAISGGTGEAGELFF
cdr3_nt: TGTGCCATCTCGGGAGGGACAGGGGAAGCCGGGGAGCTGTTTTTT

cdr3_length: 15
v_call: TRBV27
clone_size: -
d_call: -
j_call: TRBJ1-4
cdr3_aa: CASSLFGGLREKLFF
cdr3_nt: TGTGCCAGCAGTTTATTCGGGGGGCTTCGGGAAAAACTGTTTTTT

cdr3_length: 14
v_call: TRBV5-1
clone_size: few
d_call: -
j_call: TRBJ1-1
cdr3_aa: CASSLGQTNTEAFF
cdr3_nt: TGCGCCAGCAGCTTGGGACAGACGAACACTGAAGCTTTCTTT

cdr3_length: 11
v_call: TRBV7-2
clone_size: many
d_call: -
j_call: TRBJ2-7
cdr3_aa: CASSPLYEQYF
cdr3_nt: TGTGCCAGCAGCCCCCTCTACGAGCAGTACTTC

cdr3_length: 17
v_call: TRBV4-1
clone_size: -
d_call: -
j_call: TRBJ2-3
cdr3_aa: CASSQGQPSSYTDTQYF
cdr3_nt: TGCGCCAGCAGCCAGGGTCAGCCTTCCTCCTACACAGATACGCAGTATTTT

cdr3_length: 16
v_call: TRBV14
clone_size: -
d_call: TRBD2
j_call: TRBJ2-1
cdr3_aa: CASSQVTAGNYNEQFF
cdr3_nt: TGTGCCAGCAGCCAAGTCACAGCGGGAAACTACAATGAGCAGTTCTTC

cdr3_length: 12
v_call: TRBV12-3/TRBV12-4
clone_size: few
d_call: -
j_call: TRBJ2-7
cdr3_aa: CASSFTIYEQYF
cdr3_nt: TGTGCCAGCAGTTTCACTATCTACGAGCAGTACTTC

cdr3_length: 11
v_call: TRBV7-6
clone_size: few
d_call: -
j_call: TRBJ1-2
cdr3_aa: CASSSRFGYTF
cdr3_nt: TGTGCCAGCAGCTCACGGTTTGGCTACACCTTC

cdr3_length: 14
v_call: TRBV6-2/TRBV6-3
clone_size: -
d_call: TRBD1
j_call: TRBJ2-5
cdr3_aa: CASSTRAGGETQYF
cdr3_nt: TGTGCCAGCAGTACCCGGGCAGGGGGCGAGACCCAGTACTTC

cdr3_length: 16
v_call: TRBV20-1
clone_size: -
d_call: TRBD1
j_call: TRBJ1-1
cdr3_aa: CSARDRHRPGDRALFF
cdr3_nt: TGCAGTGCTAGAGACCGCCATCGTCCAGGAGACAGGGCTCTTTTCTTT

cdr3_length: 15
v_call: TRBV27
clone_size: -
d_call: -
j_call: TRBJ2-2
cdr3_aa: CASSLGPYSTGELFF
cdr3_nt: TGTGCCAGCAGTTTAGGGCCGTATTCCACCGGGGAGCTGTTTTTT

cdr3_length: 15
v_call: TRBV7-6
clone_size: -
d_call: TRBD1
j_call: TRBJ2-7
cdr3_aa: CASSLATGVLYEQYF
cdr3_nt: TGTGCCAGCAGCTTAGCGACAGGGGTTCTCTACGAGCAGTACTTC

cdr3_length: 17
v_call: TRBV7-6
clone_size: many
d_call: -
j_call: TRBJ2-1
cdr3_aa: CASSESGYSPKYNEQFF
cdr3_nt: TGTGCCAGCAGCGAGTCGGGGTATAGCCCCAAGTACAATGAGCAGTTCTTC

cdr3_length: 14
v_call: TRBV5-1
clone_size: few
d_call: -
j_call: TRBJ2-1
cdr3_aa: CASSSTDKYNEQFF
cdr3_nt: TGCGCCAGCAGCTCTACCGACAAATACAATGAGCAGTTCTTC

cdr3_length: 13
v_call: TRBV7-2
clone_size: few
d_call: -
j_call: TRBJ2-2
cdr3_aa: CASDALGAGELFF
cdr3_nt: TGTGCCAGTGACGCCCTTGGGGCCGGGGAGCTGTTTTTT

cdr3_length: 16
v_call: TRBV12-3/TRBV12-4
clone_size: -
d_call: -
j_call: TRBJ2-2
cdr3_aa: CASSPGPLFDTGELFF
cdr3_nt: TGTGCCAGCAGTCCGGGGCCTTTATTTGACACCGGGGAGCTGTTTTTT

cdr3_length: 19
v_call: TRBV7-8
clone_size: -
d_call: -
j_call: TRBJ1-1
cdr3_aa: CASSSIRGRGNWLNTEAFF
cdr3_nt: TGTGCCAGCAGCTCTATACGGGGTCGGGGGAATTGGCTGAACACTGAAGCTTTCTTT

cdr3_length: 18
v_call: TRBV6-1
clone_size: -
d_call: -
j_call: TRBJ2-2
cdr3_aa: CASYGDRRPDKSTGELFF
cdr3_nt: TGTGCCAGCTACGGCGACAGAAGGCCAGACAAGTCCACCGGGGAGCTGTTTTTT

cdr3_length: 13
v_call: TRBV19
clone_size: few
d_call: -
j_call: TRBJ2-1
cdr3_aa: CASSPDNYNEQFF
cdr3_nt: TGTGCCAGTAGTCCGGACAACTACAATGAGCAGTTCTTC

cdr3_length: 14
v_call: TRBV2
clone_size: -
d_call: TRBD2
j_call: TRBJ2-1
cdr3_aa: CASKAAGVYNEQFF
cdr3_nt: TGTGCCAGCAAAGCAGCGGGAGTTTACAATGAGCAGTTCTTC

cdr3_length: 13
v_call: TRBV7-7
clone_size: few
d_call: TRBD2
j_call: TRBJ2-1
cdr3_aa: CASRASGSYEQFF
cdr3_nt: TGTGCCAGCAGGGCTAGCGGGAGCTATGAGCAGTTCTTC

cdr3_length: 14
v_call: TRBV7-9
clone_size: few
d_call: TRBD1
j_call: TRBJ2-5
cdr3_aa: CASSMTGNQETQYF
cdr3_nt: TGTGCCAGCAGCATGACAGGGAACCAAGAGACCCAGTACTTC

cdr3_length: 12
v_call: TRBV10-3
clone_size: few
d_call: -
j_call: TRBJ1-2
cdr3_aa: CAISETVRGYTF
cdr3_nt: TGTGCCATCAGTGAAACCGTCCGTGGCTACACCTTC

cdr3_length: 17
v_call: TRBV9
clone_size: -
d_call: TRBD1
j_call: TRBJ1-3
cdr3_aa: CASSVEGQGAFGNTIYF
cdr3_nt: TGTGCCAGCAGCGTAGAGGGACAGGGGGCATTTGGAAACACCATATATTTT

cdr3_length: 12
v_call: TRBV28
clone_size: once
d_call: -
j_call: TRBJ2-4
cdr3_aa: CASSVAKNIQYF
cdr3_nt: TGTGCCAGCAGTGTAGCCAAAAACATTCAGTACTTC

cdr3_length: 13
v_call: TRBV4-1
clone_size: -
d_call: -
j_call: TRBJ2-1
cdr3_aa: CASSQDRGGQQFF
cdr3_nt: TGCGCCAGCAGCCAAGATCGTGGGGGACAGCAGTTCTTC

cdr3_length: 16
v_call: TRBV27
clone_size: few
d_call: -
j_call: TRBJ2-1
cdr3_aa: CASSFPGLGINNEQFF
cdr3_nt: TGTGCCAGCAGTTTTCCAGGGTTGGGGATCAACAATGAGCAGTTCTTC

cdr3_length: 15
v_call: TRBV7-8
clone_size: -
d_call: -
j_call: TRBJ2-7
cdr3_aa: CASSLVAGSSYEQYF
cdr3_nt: TGTGCCAGCAGCTTAGTGGCGGGGAGCTCCTACGAGCAGTACTTC

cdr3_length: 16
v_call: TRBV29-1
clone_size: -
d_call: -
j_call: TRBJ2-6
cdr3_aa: CSVEESRGSGANVLTF
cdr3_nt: TGCAGCGTTGAAGAATCCAGGGGCTCTGGGGCCAACGTCCTGACTTTC

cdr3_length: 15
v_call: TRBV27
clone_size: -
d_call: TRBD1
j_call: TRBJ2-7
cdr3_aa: CASSKGTGGAREQYF
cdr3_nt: TGTGCCAGCAGTAAGGGGACAGGCGGAGCGAGGGAGCAGTACTTC

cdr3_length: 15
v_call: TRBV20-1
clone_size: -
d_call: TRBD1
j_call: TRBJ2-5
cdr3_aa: CSATDQGALRETQYF
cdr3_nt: TGCAGTGCTACCGACCAGGGGGCGTTGAGAGAGACCCAGTACTTC

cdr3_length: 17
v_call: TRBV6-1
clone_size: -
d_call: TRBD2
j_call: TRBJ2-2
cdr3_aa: CASSEFPGTSDGGELFF
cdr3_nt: TGTGCCAGCAGTGAGTTCCCCGGGACTAGCGATGGCGGGGAGCTGTTTTTT

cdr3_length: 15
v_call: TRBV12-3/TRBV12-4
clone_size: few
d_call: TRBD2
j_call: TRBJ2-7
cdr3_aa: CASSISGRGTYEQYF
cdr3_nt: TGTGCCAGCAGTATCAGCGGGAGGGGTACCTACGAGCAGTACTTC

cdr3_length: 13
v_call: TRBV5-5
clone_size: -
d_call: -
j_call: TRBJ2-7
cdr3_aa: CASSHKQGYEQYF
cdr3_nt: TGTGCCAGCAGCCACAAGCAGGGCTACGAGCAGTACTTC

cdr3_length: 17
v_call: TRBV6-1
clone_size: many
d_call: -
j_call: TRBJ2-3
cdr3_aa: CASIPLKSGSGWDTQYF
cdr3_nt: TGTGCCAGCATCCCCTTGAAATCGGGCTCTGGATGGGATACGCAGTATTTT

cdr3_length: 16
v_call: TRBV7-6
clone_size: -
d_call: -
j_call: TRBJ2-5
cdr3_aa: CASSLAAGGLQETQYF
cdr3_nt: TGTGCCAGCAGCTTAGCTGCAGGAGGCCTTCAGGAGACCCAGTACTTC

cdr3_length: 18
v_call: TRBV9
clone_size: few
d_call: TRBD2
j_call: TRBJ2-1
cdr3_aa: CASSVATSGSPRYNEQFF
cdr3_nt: TGTGCCAGCAGCGTAGCTACTAGCGGGAGCCCCCGCTACAATGAGCAGTTCTTC

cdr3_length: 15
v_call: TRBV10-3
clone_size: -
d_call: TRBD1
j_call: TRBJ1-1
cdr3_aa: CAIRPSTGGVTEAFF
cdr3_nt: TGTGCCATCAGACCCTCCACAGGGGGAGTGACTGAAGCTTTCTTT

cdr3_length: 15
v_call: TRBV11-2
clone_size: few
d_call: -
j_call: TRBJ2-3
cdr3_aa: CASSSTFRSTDTQYF
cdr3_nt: TGTGCCAGCAGCTCCACTTTCCGGAGCACAGATACGCAGTATTTT

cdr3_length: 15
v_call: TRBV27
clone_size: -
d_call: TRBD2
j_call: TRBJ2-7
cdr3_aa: CASSFFSGRGYEQYF
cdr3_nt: TGTGCCAGCAGTTTTTTCAGCGGGAGGGGGTACGAGCAGTACTTC